Presented here are 28 T cell receptor beta chains from one specimen sequenced in a study of identical twins. Using its own MiXCR run on the 5' RACE reads, TCRdb lists one record per CDR3 protein. This sample carries 260,000 or so distinct CDR3 sequences, roughly 7.5% of them seen once, and the ten largest clones take approximately 5.4%. These sequences were also reported in another study, on yellow fever vaccine responses in identical twins.

The sample comprised CD8+ T cells sorted from blood. These receptors came from a woman aged 18 to 35 in good health.

This clonotype was seen once. The chain employs TRBV7-9 and TRBJ2-7, with TRBD2 identical over 7 bases. The CDR3 contains 14 residues. The germline CDR1 and CDR2 sequences are SEHNR and FQNEAQ (reference sequence). With 7 bases clipped from V and 2 bases from J, the junction kept 8 bases outside the gene matches. The DNA of the CDR3 is TGTGCCAGCACCAACACACTAGCGCCCTACGAGCAGTACTTC. It codes for CASTNTLAPYEQYF.

In its sample, this clonotype was seen a few times. The chain uses TRBV2 and TRBJ2-1; 9 bases agree with TRBD1. The germline CDR1 and CDR2 sequences are SNHLY and FYNNEI. V shed 3 bases, J shed 6 bases, and the junction held 6 bases outside the gene matches. CDR3 length: 15 residues. The chain's CDR3 is CASSEGQGRSNEQFF. In DNA, the CDR3 is TGTGCCAGCAGTGAGGGACAGGGCCGCTCCAATGAGCAGTTCTTC. Using reference TRBV2 and TRBJ2-1 for the parts outside the CDR3, the full variable domain is EPEVTQTPSHQVTQMGQEVILRCVPISNHLYFYWYRQILGQKVEFLVSFYNNEISEKSEIFDDQFSVERPDGSNFTLKIRSTKLEDSAMYFCASSEGQGRSNEQFFGPGTRLTVL.

This clonotype was counted between two and nine times. This rearrangement joins TRBV2 to TRBJ2-7; 7 nucleotides line up with TRBD1. This CDR3 has 14 amino acids. CDR1 is SNHLY and CDR2 is FYNNEI in the germline V gene. The V segment lost 3 bases and the J segment 4 bases; nucleotides outside the gene matches: 6. The CDR3 spells CASSETGSTYEQYF. CDR3 DNA sequence: TGTGCCAGCAGTGAGACAGGGAGTACGTACGAGCAGTACTTC.

This clonotype was recorded a few times. The rearrangement uses TRBV28 and TRBJ2-7, with TRBD1 matching 8 bases. J lost 0 bases, V lost 7 bases, and 11 bases had no gene match. CDR3 length: 16 residues. In germline, CDR1 is MDHEN, CDR2 SYDVKM. For the CDR3, the DNA is TGTGCCAGCAACCCCGGACAGGGAATGAACTCCTACGAGCAGTACTTC. It encodes CASNPGQGMNSYEQYF.

In its sample, this clonotype was seen many times. The V gene is TRBV29-1, the J gene TRBJ2-1; the match to TRBD1 covers 9 bases. V lost 5 bases, J lost 8 bases, and 10 bases stayed unmatched. This CDR3 region has 14 residues. CDR1 and CDR2 from the germline V gene are SQVTM and ANQGSEA. The CDR3 DNA sequence: TGCAGCGTTCTGCCCCGGGACAGGGCCCATGAGCAGTTCTTC. Amino acid sequence: CSVLPRDRAHEQFF.

This clonotype was counted between two and nine times. This chain uses TRBV9 with TRBJ2-5; D is perhaps TRBD2 (7 bases). The CDR3 is 15 amino acids. Germline CDR1 SGDLS, CDR2 YYNGEE. Trimming cost V 7 bases and J 5 bases, with 21 bases left between them. CDR3 loop: CASGGGAGLTETQYF. The CDR3 coding sequence is TGTGCCAGCGGGGGGGGGGCTGGCCTTACTGAGACCCAGTACTTC.

This clonotype came up many times. CDR3 loop: CASSSSGKGIHEQFF. Written as DNA, the CDR3 is TGTGCCAGCAGCTCCTCCGGCAAGGGAATTCATGAGCAGTTCTTC. The genes are TRBV7-9 and TRBJ2-1; D is ambiguous. This CDR3 has 15 amino acids. Trimming pared 4 bases from V and 8 bases from J, leaving 18 bases between. Germline-derived CDR1 and CDR2 are SEHNR and FQNEAQ (reference sequence).

The V gene is TRBV4-1, the J gene TRBJ2-3; 10 nucleotides line up with TRBD1. The germline CDR1 and CDR2 sequences are MGHRA and YSYEKL. This CDR3 spans 18 amino acids. Trimming removed 1 base from V and 1 base from J; junction bases left unmatched: 8. CDR3 residues: CASSQGDRGILGTDTQYF. CDR3 nucleotides: TGCGCCAGCAGCCAAGGGGACAGGGGAATTTTGGGCACAGATACGCAGTATTTT.

This clonotype was found many times. The V gene is TRBV15, the J gene TRBJ2-1; D possibly uses TRBD1 or TRBD2 (6 bases each). Germline V gene data show CDR1 as LNHNV and CDR2 as YYDKDF (reference sequence). The CDR3 contains 15 residues. V was cut by 6 bases and J by 5 bases, with 17 bases left in between. CDR3 sequence (DNA): TGTGCCACCAGATACAGGGCGGAGGGTAACAATGAGCAGTTCTTC. Protein: CATRYRAEGNNEQFF.

This chain connects TRBV6-1 to TRBJ2-2; D possibly matches TRBD1 or TRBD2 (6 bases each). Germline V gene data show CDR1 as MNHNS and CDR2 as SASEGT. The CDR3 has 13 residues. V was pared by 6 bases and J by 7 bases, with 12 bases between. CDR3 sequence: CASREGGGGELFF. The CDR3 bases are TGTGCCAGCAGAGAGGGGGGAGGCGGGGAGCTGTTTTTT.

This clonotype was seen at least ten times. V is TRBV7-6 and J is TRBJ2-3; no definite D call. The V and J ends lost 4 bases and 2 bases respectively, with 7 bases between them. The CDR3 is 13 amino acids. The V gene's germline CDR1 is SGHVS and CDR2 FNYEAQ. CDR3 region: CASSSDYTDTQYF. The CDR3 bases are TGTGCCAGCAGCTCGGATTACACAGATACGCAGTATTTT.

The chain has TRBV29-1 and TRBJ1-2; D unresolved. Per the germline V gene, CDR1 is SQVTM and CDR2 is ANQGSEA. CDR3 length: 11 residues. Trimming cost V 5 bases and J 8 bases, with 12 bases left between them. This chain's CDR3 is CSVKEREGYTF. The CDR3 DNA is TGCAGCGTTAAGGAAAGGGAGGGCTACACCTTC.

This clonotype was detected many times. The V gene is TRBV7-6, the J gene TRBJ1-5; TRBD1 is a possible D gene (5 bases). The CDR3 length is 12 residues. Germline V gene data show CDR1 as SGHVS and CDR2 as FNYEAQ. The V end lost 10 bases, the J end lost 3 bases, and 10 bases lay between the germline ends. DNA for the CDR3: TGTGCCATCGGGACTGCCAATCAGCCCCAGCATTTT. Amino acids: CAIGTANQPQHF.

This clonotype was counted a few times. The V call is TRBV7-9, the J call TRBJ2-5, with 8 bases lining up with TRBD1. Germline V gene data show CDR1 as SEHNR and CDR2 as FQNEAQ (reference sequence). V gave up 2 bases and J gave up 5 bases; unmatched junction bases: 7. The CDR3 contains 15 residues. CDR3 loop: CASSLQTGGGETQYF. Here the CDR3 DNA reads TGTGCCAGCAGCTTACAAACAGGGGGTGGCGAGACCCAGTACTTC.

The table lists this clonotype with a few counts. The J gene is TRBJ2-1, the V gene TRBV27, with 11 bases lining up with TRBD2. The junction had 5 bases not matched to a gene; V was cut back by 1 base and J by 6 bases. In germline, CDR1 is MNHEY, CDR2 SMNVEV (reference sequence). The CDR3 sequence is 16 residues long. The DNA of the CDR3 is TGTGCCAGCAGTTTATTTGCTAGCGGGAGGCCCAATGAGCAGTTCTTC. Translating gives CASSLFASGRPNEQFF.

This clonotype was counted a few times. The chain links TRBV7-8 to TRBJ2-7; D is unclear. This CDR3 region has 14 residues. CDR1 is SGHVS and CDR2 is FQNEAQ in the germline V gene. The V end lost 1 base, the J end lost 4 bases, and 11 bases lay between the germline ends. The CDR3 is CASSLDSLPYEQYF. DNA for the CDR3: TGTGCCAGCAGCTTAGATTCTCTACCTTACGAGCAGTACTTC.

Only a few counts were recorded for this clonotype. V gene TRBV7-6 combines with J gene TRBJ2-7; 12 nucleotides line up with TRBD2. Germline CDR1 reads SGHVS; CDR2 reads FNYEAQ. V shed 1 base, J shed 7 bases, and the junction held 8 bases outside the gene matches. There are 16 residues in the CDR3. The DNA of the CDR3 is TGTGCCAGCAGCTTAGTTCCTAGCGGGAGGGCGTGGGAGCAGTACTTC. Its translation is CASSLVPSGRAWEQYF.

Many counts were recorded for this clonotype. This chain links TRBV5-1 with TRBJ2-3; 9 bases agree with TRBD2. V lost 1 base and J lost 3; bases outside the gene matches: 3. Germline loops: CDR1 SGHRS, CDR2 YFSETQ. CDR3 size: 15 residues. The CDR3 region is CASSLRSGGTDTQYF. The CDR3 DNA reads as TGCGCCAGCAGCTTGAGAAGCGGGGGGACAGATACGCAGTATTTT.

This clonotype was picked up many times. The chain joins TRBV25-1 to TRBJ2-3; D is ambiguous. This CDR3 has 14 residues. V dropped 0 bases and J dropped 3 bases, with 7 bases sitting between them. Germline loops: CDR1 MGHDK, CDR2 SYGVNS. The CDR3 DNA is TGTGCCAGCAGTGAATATGGCGGAACAGATACGCAGTATTTT. As protein: CASSEYGGTDTQYF. Using reference TRBV25-1 and TRBJ2-3 for the parts outside the CDR3, the full variable domain is EADIYQTPRYLVIGTGKKITLECSQTMGHDKMYWYQQDPGMELHLIHYSYGVNSTEKGDLSSESTVSRIRTEHFPLTLESARPSHTSQYLCASSEYGGTDTQYFGPGTRLTVL.

There are many counts of this clonotype. The gene calls are TRBV12-3 or TRBV12-4 and TRBJ2-1, with 13 bases that match TRBD2. The CDR3 loop spans 15 amino acids. Trimming removed 5 bases from V and 8 bases from J; junction bases left unmatched: 6. In DNA, the CDR3 is TGTGCCAGCAGTACACTAGCGGGAGGGCCGGATGAGCAGTTCTTC. Protein product: CASSTLAGGPDEQFF.

This clonotype was seen only a few times. The chain carries TRBV4-1 and TRBJ2-3; 12 bases map to TRBD2. This CDR3 has 16 residues. Germline-derived CDR1 and CDR2 are MGHRA and YSYEKL. Trimming took 1 base from V and 4 from J; bases not matched to a gene: 3. CDR3 amino acids: CASSQGGLAGPDTQYF. The CDR3 DNA follows: TGCGCCAGCAGCCAAGGGGGACTAGCGGGTCCAGATACGCAGTATTTT.

This clonotype was counted many times. In DNA, the CDR3 is TGTGCCAGCAGCAGCGGGGCAAGCTCCTACAATGAGCAGTTCTTC. It specifies CASSSGASSYNEQFF. This rearrangement joins TRBV12-3 or TRBV12-4 to TRBJ2-1; 7 bases agree with TRBD2. CDR3 size: 15 residues. V was pared by 6 bases and J by 0 bases, with 5 bases of the junction left unmatched.

There are many counts of this clonotype. The V call is TRBV29-1, the J call TRBJ1-2; D uncertain. Germline CDR1 SQVTM, CDR2 ANQGSEA. CDR3 length equals 15 residues. Trimming left V 0 bases short and J 6 bases short, with 17 bases between. CDR3 in amino acids: CSVEDPLGWNHGYTF. As DNA, the CDR3 is TGCAGCGTTGAAGATCCCCTAGGATGGAACCATGGCTACACCTTC.

Many counts were recorded for this clonotype. The V gene is TRBV5-6, the J gene TRBJ2-1, with 11 bases identical to TRBD2. This CDR3 spans 17 amino acids. Looked up from germline, CDR1 is SGHDT and CDR2 is YYEEEE. The V and J ends lost 4 bases and 8 bases, in that order; junction bases with no gene match: 14. The CDR3 region is CASSLKHSGGARDEQFF. The CDR3 region has the DNA TGTGCCAGCAGCCTTAAACATAGCGGGGGGGCCCGGGATGAGCAGTTCTTC.

This clonotype was seen only a few times. This chain joins TRBV7-8 and TRBJ2-2; either TRBD1 or TRBD2 may supply D (5 bases each). Germline CDR1 and CDR2: SGHVS and FQNEAQ. The germline V and J ends were trimmed by 4 bases and 0 bases, with 9 bases remaining between them. This CDR3 is built from 15 residues. The CDR3 DNA reads as TGTGCCAGCAGCTGGGGACGGGCGAACACCGGGGAGCTGTTTTTT. Translation gives CASSWGRANTGELFF. Full variable domain (missing parts from reference TRBV7-8 and TRBJ2-2): GAGVSQSPRYKVAKRGQDVALRCDPISGHVSLFWYQQALGQGPEFLTYFQNEAQLDKSGLPSDRFFAERPEGSVSTLKIQRTQQEDSAVYLCASSWGRANTGELFFGEGSRLTVL.

The chain uses TRBV7-9 and TRBJ2-7; D is possibly TRBD1 or TRBD2 (7 bases each). The CDR3 covers 11 residues. The germline gives CDR1 SEHNR, CDR2 FQNEAQ (reference sequence). CDR3 region: CASGGAYEQYF. In DNA, the CDR3 is TGTGCTTCAGGGGGGGCCTACGAGCAGTACTTC.

This clonotype was counted ten times or more. The V gene is TRBV2, the J gene TRBJ2-2; unclear D gene. Germline V gives CDR1 SNHLY, CDR2 FYNNEI. The ends were cut back, 3 bases at V and 5 bases at J, with 7 bases in the middle. The CDR3 is 13 residues long. The chain's CDR3 is CASSDTGTGELFF. CDR3 sequence (DNA): TGTGCCAGCAGTGACACGGGTACCGGGGAGCTGTTTTTT.

This clonotype was seen a handful of times. The chain couples TRBV7-2 to TRBJ2-7, with 14 bases aligning to TRBD2. The CDR3 length is 17 residues. V shed 5 bases and J 3 bases; nucleotides not matched to a gene: 9. Germline V gene sequence: CDR1 SGHTA, CDR2 FQGNSA. This CDR3 is CASSPRTSGGQNYEQYV. The CDR3 DNA reads as TGTGCCAGCAGCCCGAGGACTAGCGGGGGGCAAAACTACGAGCAGTACGTC.